These 19 T cell receptor beta chains originate from one sample sequenced in a study of T cell responses to AZD1222 COVID-19 vaccine. The repertoire was sequenced with immunoSEQ multiplex PCR; TCRdb's copy has only in-frame clones and lacks some. The sample lists over 95,000 clones; 87% were seen once. The source material was peripheral blood, sampled on day 0 of AZD1222 vaccination. The receptor source for this set is an adult in good health.

In its sample, this clone was seen once. V usage is TRBV12-3 or TRBV12-4 and J usage is TRBJ2-5; D call uncertain. The length of the CDR3 is 13 residues. The V end was cut by 7 bases, the J end by 6 bases, with 15 bases between. DNA for the CDR3: TGTGCCAGCACTCTTGGAGATCGGCAGACCCAGTACTTC. Its translation: CASTLGDRQTQYF.

This chain joins TRBV7-2 and TRBJ1-5; no clear D. The CDR3 is 15 residues long. Trimming shortened V by 1 base and J by 4 bases, and 11 bases separated the two germline ends. Germline CDR1 and CDR2: SGHTA and FQGNSA. The CDR3 bases are TGTGCCAGCAGCTTAGAAATTTCGGTAAATCAGCCCCAGCATTTT. Its protein is CASSLEISVNQPQHF.

V usage is TRBV5-4 and J usage is TRBJ2-1; 7 bases line up with TRBD2. CDR1 is SGHNT and CDR2 is YYREEE in the germline V gene (reference sequence). Unmatched junction bases numbered 4, after V lost 4 bases and J lost 3 bases. The CDR3 spans 14 residues. In nucleotides, the CDR3 is TGTGCCAGCAGCCGGGGGAGGGGCTACAATGAGCAGTTCTTC. Translated, it gives CASSRGRGYNEQFF.

The chain links TRBV5-5 to TRBJ1-6, with a tentative D call TRBD1 (6 bases). Germline V gene data show CDR1 as SGHKS and CDR2 as YYEKEE (reference sequence). V lost 0 bases, J lost 6 bases, and 13 bases lay in between. The CDR3 sequence is 16 residues long. The CDR3 bases are TGTGCCAGCAGCTTGGTAGGGGGTGGCCCTAATTCACCCCTCCACTTT. Translated: CASSLVGGGPNSPLHF. Combining the CDR3 with reference TRBV5-5 and TRBJ1-6 gives the whole variable domain DAGVTQSPTHLIKTRGQQVTLRCSPISGHKSVSWYQQVLGQGPQFIFQYYEKEERGRGNFPDRFSARQFPNYSSELNVNALLLGDSALYLCASSLVGGGPNSPLHFGNGTRLTVT.

The sample holds a few counts of this clone. The genes are TRBV6-4 and TRBJ2-3; TRBD2 is a possible D gene (6 bases). The V end lost 5 bases, the J end lost 0 bases, and 6 bases lay between the germline ends. Germline V gene sequence: CDR1 MRHNA, CDR2 SNTAGT. The CDR3 extends over 13 amino acids. In nucleotides, the CDR3 is TGTGCCAGCAGTAGCGGGAGCACAGATACGCAGTATTTT. It encodes CASSSGSTDTQYF.

The chain carries TRBV5-1 and TRBJ2-5; D is undetermined. Trimming removed 4 bases from V and 1 base from J, with 8 bases in between. CDR1 SGHRS and CDR2 YFSETQ come from the germline V gene. There are 13 residues in the CDR3. CDR3 residues: CASSRLTQETQYF. The CDR3 DNA reads TGCGCCAGCAGCCGCCTGACCCAAGAGACCCAGTACTTC.

This clone was recorded once. The chain links TRBV7-2 to TRBJ1-5, with no clear D. V lost 7 bases, J lost 0 bases, and 13 bases lay in between. The CDR3 runs 15 residues. Germline assignment: CDR1 SGHTA and CDR2 FQGNSA. CDR3: CASNPWANSNQPQHF. In DNA form, the CDR3 reads TGTGCCAGCAACCCGTGGGCTAATAGCAATCAGCCCCAGCATTTT.

This chain connects TRBV29-1 to TRBJ1-2; D not resolved. The V gene lost 4 bases and the J gene lost 2 bases, with 14 bases spanning the gap. This CDR3 region has 14 residues. In germline, CDR1 is SQVTM, CDR2 ANQGSEA. CDR3 sequence: CSVGGGSSNYGYTF. The DNA of the CDR3 is TGCAGCGTTGGGGGAGGGTCCTCCAACTATGGCTACACCTTC.

The chain has TRBV27 and TRBJ1-2; D uncertain. Germline lookup yields CDR1 MNHEY and CDR2 SMNVEV (reference sequence). With 0 bases removed from V and 0 bases from J, the gap between germline ends came to 2 bases. CDR3 length: 13 residues. CDR3: CASSLSANYGYTF. Here the CDR3 DNA reads TGTGCCAGCAGTTTATCAGCTAACTATGGCTACACCTTC.

The J gene is TRBJ2-5, the V gene TRBV10-3; no clear D. CDR3 length equals 14 residues. The germline gives CDR1 ENHRY, CDR2 SYGVKD. V lost 0 bases to trimming and J lost 1 base, with 6 bases between them. The CDR3 is CAISESRTQETQYF. DNA for the CDR3: TGTGCCATCAGTGAGTCGAGAACCCAAGAGACCCAGTACTTC.

The chain recombines TRBV4-3 with TRBJ2-3; 9 bases agree with TRBD2. CDR1 and CDR2 (germline): LGHNA, YSLEER. Unmatched junction bases numbered 8, after V lost 0 bases and J lost 4 bases. The CDR3 consists of 17 residues. CDR3 residues: CASSQDWASGEPDTQYF. CDR3 DNA sequence: TGCGCCAGCAGCCAAGATTGGGCTAGCGGGGAGCCAGATACGCAGTATTTT.

The J gene is TRBJ1-6, the V gene TRBV5-1; the D gene is possibly TRBD1 (5 bases). V was clipped by 0 bases and J by 9 bases, with 13 bases between them. The CDR3 runs to 15 residues. Germline V lookup: CDR1 SGHRS, CDR2 YFSETQ. CDR3 in DNA: TGCGCCAGCAGCTTGGGGGCAGGGTTGACTTCACCCCTCCACTTT. Translation gives CASSLGAGLTSPLHF.

This clone was detected only once. The junction departs from the called germline gene at one end, perhaps through a read error. The chain employs TRBV5-1 and TRBJ1-6; D not resolved. CDR3 length: 17 residues. Per germline, CDR1 SGHRS and CDR2 YFSETQ. CDR3 nucleotide sequence: TGTGCCAGCAGCTCGTCGGGTCCGACGGAGGGAGGTTCACCCCTCCACTTT. This translates into CASSSSGPTEGGSPLHF.

The chain has TRBV19 and TRBJ1-2; the D is unclear. The V and J ends lost 1 base and 4 bases respectively, with 10 bases between them. The V gene's germline CDR1 is LNHDA and CDR2 SQIVND (reference sequence). The CDR3 has 14 amino acids. In DNA, the CDR3 is TGTGCCAGTAGTATAGGGAAGGGTGTCTATGGCTACACCTTC. This sequence encodes CASSIGKGVYGYTF.

The rearrangement joins TRBV3-1 (or the pseudogene TRBV3-2) to TRBJ2-7; possibly TRBD1 or TRBD2 for D (5 bases each). From germline, CDR1 is LGHDT and CDR2 YNNKEL (reference sequence). The V end was cut by 4 bases, the J end by 6 bases, with 10 bases between. The CDR3 length is 12 residues. The CDR3 is CASSLGRGEQYF. The CDR3 DNA follows: TGTGCCAGCAGCCTGGGACGGGGCGAGCAGTACTTC.

The rearrangement joins TRBV7-3 to TRBJ1-1, with D possibly being TRBD1 (6 bases). Germline loops: CDR1 SGHTA, CDR2 FQGTGA. The CDR3 runs 15 residues. The ends were cut back, 5 bases at V and 10 bases at J, with 23 bases in the middle. The CDR3 DNA follows: TGTGCCAGCAGCATCGGGCCAGGGGCCTCACGGGGAGCTTTCTTT. Translation gives CASSIGPGASRGAFF.

The chain employs TRBV20-1 and TRBJ1-2; tentatively, D is TRBD1 (6 bases). The V end lost 8 bases, the J end lost 7 bases, and 14 bases lay between the germline ends. Per the germline V gene, CDR1 is DFQATT and CDR2 is SNEGSKA (reference sequence). This CDR3 is built from 11 residues. The CDR3 loop is CSTWIGGGYTF. In DNA form, the CDR3 reads TGCAGTACCTGGATAGGGGGTGGCTACACCTTC.

This rearrangement joins TRBV27 to TRBJ1-5, with D possibly matching TRBD1 (5 bases). This CDR3 is 14 amino acids long. Germline V gene lookup returns CDR1 MNHEY and CDR2 SMNVEV (reference sequence). With 4 bases removed from V and 3 bases from J, the gap between germline ends came to 10 bases. The chain's CDR3 is CASSSWGPNQPQHF. CDR3 sequence (DNA): TGTGCCAGCAGTTCATGGGGCCCCAATCAGCCCCAGCATTTT.

The V gene is TRBV5-4, the J gene TRBJ2-1, with TRBD1 as a possible D gene (5 bases). Trimming removed 2 bases from V and 5 bases from J, with 8 bases in between. This CDR3 has 13 residues. Germline V gene sequence: CDR1 SGHNT, CDR2 YYREEE (reference sequence). Here the CDR3 DNA reads TGTGCCAGCAGCTTCGACAGAGACAATGAGCAGTTCTTC. It codes for CASSFDRDNEQFF.